Detailed here is one TCR beta chain. This record belongs to a study of shared clonotypes between healthy human individuals. The table came from immunoSEQ multiplex PCR; TCRdb's copy has only in-frame clones and leaves some out. The sample contains millions of clones, 85% to 95% of which appear only once. Germline V lookup: CDR1 LNHNV, CDR2 YYDKDF (reference sequence). V trimming: 5 bases; J trimming: 0 bases; junction bases outside the gene matches: 10. This CDR3 region has 17 residues. The TCR comes from a man between 18 and 29 years old in good health. Some clones in this sample may be carry-over from other donors' samples. The chain employs TRBV15 and TRBJ2-3; TRBD1 matches at 8 bases. Material for sequencing was naive CD4+ T cells from PBMCs. The subset: CD45RA+ positively selected. CDR3 nucleotides: TGTGCCACCAGCTTCGGACAGGGAGCGTTTAGCACAGATACGCAGTATTTT. It specifies CATSFGQGAFSTDTQYF.